Shown below are 27 T cell receptor beta chains from a single sample sequenced in a study of T-cell memory formation after mild COVID-19. TCRdb reanalysed the 5' RACE reads using MiXCR and keeps one entry per CDR3 protein. This table holds around 420,000 distinct CDR3 sequences, 20% to 25% found once. The specimen sequenced was PBMCs or a T cell subset sorted from them (not recorded which). The receptors stem from an adult woman who had mild COVID-19 (a few samples of this study predate the infection). Cell type and time point are not known.

This clonotype has just a few counts. The J gene is TRBJ2-7, the V gene TRBV27; TRBD1 agrees at 9 bases. The V gene's germline CDR1 is MNHEY and CDR2 SMNVEV (reference sequence). The CDR3 runs to 16 residues. J lost 3 bases, V lost 3 bases, and 9 bases had no gene match. The CDR3 reads CASSFPGTGRDYEQYF. For the CDR3, the DNA is TGTGCCAGCAGTTTCCCCGGGACAGGGAGAGACTACGAGCAGTACTTC.

This clonotype showed up just a few times. CDR3 region: CASSPTSGPKGYGYTF. The CDR3 DNA follows: TGTGCCAGCTCACCTACAAGTGGTCCGAAGGGCTATGGCTACACCTTC. The chain couples TRBV18 to TRBJ1-2, with D unresolved. In germline, CDR1 is KGHSH, CDR2 LQKENI. The CDR3 contains 16 residues. V was cut by 3 bases and J by 4 bases, with 18 bases left in between. Drawing the rest from reference TRBV18 and TRBJ1-2, the complete variable domain is NAGVMQNPRHLVRRRGQEARLRCSPMKGHSHVYWYRQLPEEGLKFMVYLQKENIIDESGMPKERFSAEFPKEGPSILRIQQVVRGDSAAYFCASSPTSGPKGYGYTFGSGTRLTVV.

The V gene is TRBV24-1, the J gene TRBJ1-1; D not resolved. The CDR3 has 13 residues. Deletions cut 6 bases from V and 3 bases from J, with 10 bases between. Germline assignment: CDR1 KGHDR and CDR2 SFDVKD. The CDR3 spells CATSHSEDTEAFF. The CDR3 DNA sequence: TGTGCCACCAGTCATAGCGAAGACACTGAAGCTTTCTTT.

This rearrangement joins TRBV5-1 to TRBJ2-1; 7 bases align to TRBD2. CDR3 length: 17 residues. Germline-derived CDR1 and CDR2 are SGHRS and YFSETQ. V shed 0 bases, J shed 6 bases, and the junction held 12 bases outside the gene matches. CDR3 protein: CASSLASLREGGNEQFF. The DNA of the CDR3 is TGCGCCAGCAGCTTGGCCTCCTTGAGGGAGGGAGGCAATGAGCAGTTCTTC.

This clonotype was observed a handful of times. Written as DNA, the CDR3 is TGTGCCAGCAGTACACGGGGGAAAGGGGACACCGGGGAGCTGTTTTTT. It encodes CASSTRGKGDTGELFF. The chain carries TRBV7-9 and TRBJ2-2; weak D call: TRBD2 (6 bases). The CDR3 extends over 16 amino acids. The germline V gene encodes CDR1 SEHNR and CDR2 FQNEAQ (reference sequence). V lost 6 bases to trimming and J lost 3 bases, with 17 bases between them.

This clonotype was seen once. V usage is TRBV7-9 and J usage is TRBJ2-7, with 11 bases lining up with TRBD2. Germline CDR1 reads SEHNR; CDR2 reads FQNEAQ (reference sequence). The CDR3 loop spans 13 amino acids. V was pared by 1 base and J by 13 bases, with 6 bases of the junction left unmatched. The CDR3 bases are TGTGCCAGCAGCTTAGGACAGGGACTAGCGGCTTACTTC. It yields the protein CASSLGQGLAAYF.

This clonotype was detected only a few times. The CDR3 DNA reads as TGTGCCACCAGCAGAGATAGGCTCGGGGAGCTGTTTTTT. Protein product: CATSRDRLGELFF. The V call is TRBV15, the J call TRBJ2-2; D remains unclear. Trimming took off 0 bases at V and 7 bases at J, with 6 bases between the two ends. Germline-derived CDR1 and CDR2 are LNHNV and YYDKDF (reference sequence). This CDR3 comprises 13 residues.

This sequence joins TRBV6-2 or TRBV6-3 and TRBJ1-5; a weak D match, TRBD1 (5 bases). Deletions cut 6 bases from V and 8 bases from J, with 20 bases between. Germline V gene lookup returns CDR1 MNHEY and CDR2 SVGEGT. The CDR3 is 15 residues long. CDR3 protein: CASSGRQSMREPQHF. DNA for the CDR3: TGTGCCAGCAGCGGACGACAGAGCATGAGGGAGCCCCAGCATTTT.

There are a few counts of this clonotype. The rearrangement joins TRBV5-1 to TRBJ1-2; 7 positions match TRBD1. The trim removed 3 bases at V and 7 bases at J, leaving 9 bases unmatched. The CDR3 length is 14 residues. Germline CDR1 is SGHRS and CDR2 is YFSETQ. The CDR3 here is CASSWNTGEAGYTF. The CDR3 nucleotides are TGCGCCAGCAGCTGGAATACAGGGGAAGCTGGCTACACCTTC.

Written as DNA, the CDR3 is TGCGCCAGCAGCCAAGATATTGCAGGACTTAGGGAAAAACTGTTTTTT. Translation: CASSQDIAGLREKLFF. V usage is TRBV4-3 and J usage is TRBJ1-4, with D uncertain. Trimming cost V 0 bases and J 8 bases, with 16 bases left between them. CDR1 is LGHNA and CDR2 is YSLEER in the germline V gene. The CDR3 runs to 16 residues.

The chain recombines TRBV5-1 with TRBJ2-4; D ambiguous. The V end was cut by 4 bases, the J end by 0 bases, with 11 bases between. In germline, CDR1 is SGHRS, CDR2 YFSETQ. This CDR3 has 15 amino acids. The CDR3 sequence: CASSPLTVAKNIQYF. The DNA for the CDR3 is TGCGCCAGCAGCCCGCTGACGGTAGCCAAAAACATTCAGTACTTC.

This clonotype was observed many times. The V call is TRBV20-1, the J call TRBJ1-1, with D maybe TRBD1 (6 bases). Trimming took 4 bases from V and 7 from J, leaving 10 bases between them. Germline V lookup: CDR1 DFQATT, CDR2 SNEGSKA (reference sequence). The CDR3 has 11 residues. Here the CDR3 DNA reads TGCAGTGCTACACAGGGAGTTGAAGCTTTCTTT. Translated: CSATQGVEAFF.

This clonotype was detected only a few times. J is TRBJ1-1 and V is TRBV4-1; D uncertain. CDR3 length: 13 amino acids. CDR1 MGHRA and CDR2 YSYEKL come from the germline V gene. V was pared by 4 bases and J by 3 bases, with 9 bases between. In DNA form, the CDR3 reads TGCGCCAGCAGCCCTTCCCTGCACACTGAAGCTTTCTTT. It yields the protein CASSPSLHTEAFF.

V and J are TRBV20-1 and TRBJ2-3, with 7 bases that match TRBD2. The CDR3 length is 12 residues. The germline V gene encodes CDR1 DFQATT and CDR2 SNEGSKA (reference sequence). The trim removed 5 bases at V and 5 bases at J, leaving 4 bases unmatched. DNA for the CDR3: TGCAGTGCTCCCGGCGGGGGAGATACGCAGTATTTT. It is translated as CSAPGGGDTQYF.

This clonotype came up many times. The chain employs TRBV3-1 and TRBJ2-5, with 8 bases identical to TRBD2. There are 17 residues in the CDR3. CDR1 is LGHDT and CDR2 is YNNKEL in the germline V gene (reference sequence). The junction had 11 bases not matched to a gene; V was cut back by 0 bases and J by 5 bases. The CDR3 DNA follows: TGTGCCAGCAGCCAAGATCGCCGGACTAGCACTGTGGAGACCCAGTACTTC. Protein product: CASSQDRRTSTVETQYF.

This chain uses TRBV7-9 with TRBJ2-4; the D is unclear. This CDR3 spans 12 amino acids. From germline, CDR1 is SEHNR and CDR2 FQNEAQ (reference sequence). The germline V and J ends were trimmed by 5 bases and 3 bases, with 5 bases remaining between them. CDR3 in DNA: TGTGCCAGCAGCCTAAACAAAAACATTCAGTACTTC. It specifies CASSLNKNIQYF.

The V call is TRBV7-9, the J call TRBJ1-2; D is unclear. Trimming left V 4 bases short and J 4 bases short, with 13 bases between. From germline, CDR1 is SEHNR and CDR2 FQNEAQ (reference sequence). CDR3 size: 14 residues. The CDR3 sequence is CASSSQAPGYGYTF. The CDR3 DNA reads TGTGCCAGCAGCTCGCAGGCCCCCGGCTATGGCTACACCTTC.

This clonotype was counted only a few times. The V call is TRBV12-3 or TRBV12-4, the J call TRBJ2-7; 7 nucleotides agree with TRBD2. The CDR3 has 14 residues. Trimming took 6 bases from V and 3 from J; bases not matched to a gene: 8. CDR3 DNA sequence: TGTGCCAGCAGCACGGCTAGCGGCATCTACGAGCAGTACTTC. Amino acids: CASSTASGIYEQYF.

V usage is TRBV12-3 or TRBV12-4 and J usage is TRBJ1-5; D uncertain. CDR3 size: 15 residues. V was shortened by 2 bases and J by 0 bases, with 8 bases between the two germline ends. The CDR3 protein is CASSLSSYSNQPQHF. CDR3 nucleotide sequence: TGTGCCAGCAGTTTAAGTTCCTATAGCAATCAGCCCCAGCATTTT.

This sequence joins TRBV12-3 or TRBV12-4 and TRBJ2-1, with D possibly matching TRBD1 (5 bases). Trimming shortened V by 4 bases and J by 5 bases, and 9 bases separated the two germline ends. CDR3 size: 13 residues. CDR3 DNA: TGTGCCAGCAGTTATCAGGGTGACAATGAGCAGTTCTTC. This encodes CASSYQGDNEQFF.

This clonotype turned up a few times. The CDR3 sequence is CASSFDGYEQYF. The CDR3 region has the DNA TGTGCCAGCAGTTTCGACGGCTACGAGCAGTACTTC. V is TRBV12-3 or TRBV12-4 and J is TRBJ2-7; D is unclear. This CDR3 spans 12 amino acids. V dropped 3 bases and J dropped 3 bases, with 6 bases sitting between them.

The gene calls are TRBV20-1 and TRBJ2-5; TRBD2 matches 7 bases. The V segment lost 6 bases and the J segment 5 bases; nucleotides outside the gene matches: 12. In germline, CDR1 is DFQATT, CDR2 SNEGSKA (reference sequence). This CDR3 spans 14 amino acids. The CDR3 DNA reads TGCAGTGCAGCGGGACCTCTTCGGGGGGAGACCCAGTACTTC. Translating gives CSAAGPLRGETQYF.

This clonotype has just a few counts. In nucleotides, the CDR3 is TGTGCCAGCAGCGTAGATGACAGCAAGTCCACTGAAGCTTTCTTT. It specifies CASSVDDSKSTEAFF. The chain joins TRBV9 to TRBJ1-1; a possible D gene is TRBD1 (5 bases). V lost 0 bases and J 4 bases, leaving 13 bases between the germline ends. Germline V CDR1 and CDR2: SGDLS, YYNGEE. The CDR3 spans 15 residues. The full variable domain, its missing parts supplied by reference TRBV9 and TRBJ1-1, is DSGVTQTPKHLITATGQRVTLRCSPRSGDLSVYWYQQSLDQGLQFLIQYYNGEERAKGNILERFSAQQFPDLHSELNLSSLELGDSALYFCASSVDDSKSTEAFFGQGTRLTVV.

This clonotype was seen repeatedly, ten times or more. V gene TRBV15 combines with J gene TRBJ2-5, with D possibly being TRBD2 (6 bases). Deletions cut 0 bases from V and 2 bases from J, with 10 bases between. The CDR3 consists of 15 residues. Germline V gene data show CDR1 as LNHNV and CDR2 as YYDKDF (reference sequence). The CDR3 spells CATSRDPGVQETQYF. Written as DNA, the CDR3 is TGTGCCACCAGCAGAGATCCGGGAGTGCAAGAGACCCAGTACTTC.

The chain couples TRBV6-6 to TRBJ1-2; TRBD1 might be the D (5 bases). The V end lost 2 bases, the J end lost 6 bases, and 10 bases lay between the germline ends. The CDR3 has 13 residues. Per the germline V gene, CDR1 is MNHNY and CDR2 is SVGAGI (reference sequence). The CDR3 loop reads CASSYTRGDGYTF. The CDR3 nucleotides read TGTGCCAGCAGTTACACGAGGGGTGATGGCTACACCTTC.

There are a few counts of this clonotype. This may be a read error: a much more frequent sequence differs by one nucleotide. This sequence joins TRBV3-1 and TRBJ2-3; 10 bases align to TRBD2. V was pared by 3 bases and J by 4 bases, with 1 base of the junction left unmatched. This CDR3 region has 14 residues. Germline CDR1 is LGHDT and CDR2 is YNNKEL (reference sequence). The CDR3 nucleotides read TGTGCCAGCAGCCACGGGACTAGCGCAGATACGCAGTATTTT. Amino acids: CASSHGTSADTQYF.

This clonotype was seen a few times. The chain combines TRBV7-6 with TRBJ2-3; 8 nucleotides align to TRBD2. The J segment lost 4 bases and the V segment lost 5 bases, leaving 11 bases of the junction unmatched. Germline V gene sequence: CDR1 SGHVS, CDR2 FNYEAQ. The CDR3 length is 16 residues. The CDR3 protein is CASSGYSGKDPDTQYF. CDR3 sequence (DNA): TGTGCCAGCAGCGGATATAGCGGGAAGGATCCAGATACGCAGTATTTT.